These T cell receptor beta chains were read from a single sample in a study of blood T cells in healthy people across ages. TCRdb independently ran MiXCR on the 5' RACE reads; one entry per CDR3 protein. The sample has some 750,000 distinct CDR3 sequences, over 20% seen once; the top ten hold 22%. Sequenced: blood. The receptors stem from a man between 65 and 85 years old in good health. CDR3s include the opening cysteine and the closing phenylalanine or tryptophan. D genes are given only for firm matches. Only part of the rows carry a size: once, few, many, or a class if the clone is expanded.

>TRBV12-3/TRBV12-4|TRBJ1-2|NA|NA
CASSIPGVVGYGYTF
TGTGCCAGCAGTATACCGGGGGTTGTCGGCTATGGCTACACCTTC
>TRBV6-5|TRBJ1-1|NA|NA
CASSYAPGPEAFF
TGTGCCAGCAGTTACGCGCCGGGGCCTGAAGCTTTCTTT
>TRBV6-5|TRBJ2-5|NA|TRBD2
CASSFGLAGDRETQYF
TGTGCCAGCAGTTTTGGACTAGCGGGAGATAGGGAGACCCAGTACTTC
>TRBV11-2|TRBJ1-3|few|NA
CASSLAGRTIYF
TGTGCCAGCAGCTTAGCAGGTCGCACCATATATTTT
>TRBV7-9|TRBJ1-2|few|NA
CASSRLTANYGYTF
TGTGCCAGCAGCCGTTTGACGGCTAACTATGGCTACACCTTC
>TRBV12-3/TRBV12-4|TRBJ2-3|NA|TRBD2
CASSLAGGSNTQYF
TGTGCCAGCAGCCTAGCGGGGGGTTCCAATACGCAGTATTTT
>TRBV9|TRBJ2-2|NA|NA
CASSVSSGANTGELFF
TGTGCCAGCAGCGTATCATCAGGGGCTAACACCGGGGAGCTGTTTTTT
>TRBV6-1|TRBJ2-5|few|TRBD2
CASSETTSGGKETQYF
TGTGCCAGCAGTGAGACGACTAGCGGGGGGAAAGAGACCCAGTACTTC
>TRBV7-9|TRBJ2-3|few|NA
CASSHGPTDTDTQYF
TGTGCCAGCAGCCACGGACCGACGGACACAGATACGCAGTATTTT
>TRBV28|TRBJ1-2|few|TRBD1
CASSLGTGVYGYTF
TGTGCCAGCAGTTTAGGGACAGGTGTCTATGGCTACACCTTC
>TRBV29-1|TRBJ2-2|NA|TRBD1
CSVEGETGGFGELLF
TGCAGCGTTGAAGGGGAGACAGGGGGTTTCGGGGAGCTGCTTTTT
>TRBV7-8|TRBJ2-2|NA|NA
CASGQGRQVNTGELFF
TGTGCCAGCGGCCAGGGTCGGCAAGTTAACACCGGGGAGCTGTTTTTT
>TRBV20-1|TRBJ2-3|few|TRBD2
CSARPEAGGSTDTQYF
TGCAGTGCTAGGCCCGAGGCGGGGGGAAGCACAGATACGCAGTATTTT
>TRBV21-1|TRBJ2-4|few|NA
CASSGEPELAKNIQYF
TGTGCCAGCAGCGGGGAGCCAGAACTAGCCAAAAACATTCAGTACTTC
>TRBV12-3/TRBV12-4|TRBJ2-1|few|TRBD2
CASITNRGLAGPSYNEQFF
TGTGCCAGCATCACCAACCGTGGACTAGCGGGGCCGTCCTACAATGAGCAGTTCTTC
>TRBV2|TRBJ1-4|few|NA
CASGGGYNEKLFF
TGTGCCAGCGGGGGCGGATATAATGAAAAACTGTTTTTT
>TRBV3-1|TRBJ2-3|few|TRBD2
CASSQVLAGGQDTQYF
TGTGCCAGCAGCCAAGTTTTAGCGGGAGGTCAGGATACGCAGTATTTT
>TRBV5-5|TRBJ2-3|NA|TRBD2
CASSRRRTNGGDTQYF
TGTGCCAGCAGCCGTCGTCGGACGAACGGGGGGGATACGCAGTATTTT
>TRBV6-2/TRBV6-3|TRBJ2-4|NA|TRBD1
CASSRDRKNIQYF
TGTGCCAGCAGTCGGGACAGAAAAAACATTCAGTACTTC
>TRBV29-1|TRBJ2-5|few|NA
CSVEGGNQETQYF
TGCAGCGTTGAAGGAGGAAACCAAGAGACCCAGTACTTC
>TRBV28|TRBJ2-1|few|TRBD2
CASRPSSGSYNEQFF
TGTGCCAGCAGACCCTCTAGCGGCTCTTACAATGAGCAGTTCTTC
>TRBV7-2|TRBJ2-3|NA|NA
CASSLAFGSPDTQYF
TGTGCCAGCAGCTTAGCGTTCGGGAGCCCAGATACGCAGTATTTT
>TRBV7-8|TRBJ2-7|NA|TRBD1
CASSLRGQTEQYF
TGTGCCAGCAGCTTAAGGGGGCAGACCGAGCAGTACTTC
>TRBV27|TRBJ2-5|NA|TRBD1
CASRRDRGLLGGETQYF
TGTGCCAGCAGGAGGGACAGGGGCCTCTTAGGGGGAGAGACCCAGTACTTC
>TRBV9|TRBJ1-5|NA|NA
CASSPSALGNQPQHF
TGTGCCAGCAGCCCCTCGGCCCTCGGAAATCAGCCCCAGCATTTT
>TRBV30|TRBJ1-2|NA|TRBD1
CAWEPGQGVYGYTF
TGTGCCTGGGAACCGGGACAGGGCGTCTATGGCTACACCTTC
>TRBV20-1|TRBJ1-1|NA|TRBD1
CSARPVPGQGIITEAFF
TGCAGTGCTAGACCGGTCCCGGGACAGGGAATTATCACTGAAGCTTTCTTT
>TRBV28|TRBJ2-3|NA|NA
CASSVTFRADTQYF
TGTGCCAGCTCAGTAACGTTTAGGGCAGATACGCAGTATTTT
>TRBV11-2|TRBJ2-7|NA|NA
CASSLDRLTPNEQYF
TGTGCCAGCAGCTTAGATCGTCTCACCCCCAATGAGCAGTACTTC
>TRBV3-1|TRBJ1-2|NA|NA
CASSRRQRVEGYTF
TGTGCCAGCAGCCGACGCCAGAGGGTCGAAGGCTACACCTTC
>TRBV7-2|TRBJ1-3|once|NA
CASSYTGTSGNTIYF
TGTGCCAGCAGCTACACCGGGACATCCGGAAACACCATATATTTT
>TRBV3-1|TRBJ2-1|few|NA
CASSPPVGTRKQFF
TGTGCCAGCAGCCCACCCGTGGGGACGCGGAAGCAGTTCTTC
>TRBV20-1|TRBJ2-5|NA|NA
CSARDLPLGPAAETQYF
TGCAGTGCTAGAGATCTTCCTTTGGGACCGGCTGCGGAGACCCAGTACTTC
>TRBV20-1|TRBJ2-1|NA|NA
CSATASMESEQFF
TGCAGTGCGACCGCGTCCATGGAGAGTGAGCAGTTCTTC
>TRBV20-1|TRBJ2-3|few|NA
CSASRQGTDTQYF
TGCAGTGCTAGTCGGCAGGGCACAGATACGCAGTATTTT
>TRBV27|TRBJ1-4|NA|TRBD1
CASSDRVYEKLFF
TGTGCCAGCTCCGACAGGGTATACGAAAAACTGTTTTTT
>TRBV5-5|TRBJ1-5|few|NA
CASSFEVVRNQPQHF
TGTGCCAGCAGCTTCGAGGTAGTACGCAATCAGCCCCAGCATTTT
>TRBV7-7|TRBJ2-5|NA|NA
CASSLDRGVETQYF
TGTGCCAGCAGCTTAGATCGGGGAGTAGAGACCCAGTACTTC
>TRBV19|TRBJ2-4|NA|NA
CASRGMGTLAKNIQYF
TGTGCCAGTAGGGGAATGGGGACCCTAGCCAAAAACATTCAGTACTTC
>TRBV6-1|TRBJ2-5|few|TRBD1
CASSAGGQKTQYF
TGTGCCAGCAGCGCAGGGGGACAAAAGACCCAGTACTTC
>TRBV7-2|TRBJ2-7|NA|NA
CASSSFGQGPYEQYF
TGTGCCAGCAGCTCTTTTGGCCAGGGACCCTACGAGCAGTACTTC
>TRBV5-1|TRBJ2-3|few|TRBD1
CASSLRPGTGDTDTQYF
TGCGCCAGCAGCCTAAGACCCGGGACAGGGGACACAGATACGCAGTATTTT
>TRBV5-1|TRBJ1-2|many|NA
CASSLDGQLLGYTF
TGCGCCAGCAGCTTGGACGGACAGCTCCTAGGCTACACCTTC
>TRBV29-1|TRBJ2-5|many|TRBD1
CSARQGLETQYF
TGCAGCGCTAGACAGGGTCTGGAGACCCAGTACTTC
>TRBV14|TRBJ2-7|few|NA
CASSQEQRTYEQYF
TGTGCCAGCAGCCAAGAACAACGCACCTACGAGCAGTACTTC
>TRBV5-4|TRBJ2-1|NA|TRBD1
CASSLAHRQGPEQFF
TGTGCCAGCAGCTTGGCCCACCGACAGGGGCCTGAGCAGTTCTTC
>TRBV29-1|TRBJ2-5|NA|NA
CSVESLRNKETQYF
TGCAGCGTTGAATCATTACGGAACAAAGAGACCCAGTACTTC
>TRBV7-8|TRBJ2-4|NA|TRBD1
CASSSAGQDEGKNIQYF
TGTGCCAGCAGCTCCGCCGGACAGGACGAAGGCAAAAACATTCAGTACTTC
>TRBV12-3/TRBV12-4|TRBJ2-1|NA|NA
CASSLIGANEQFF
TGTGCCAGCAGCCTAATCGGGGCCAATGAGCAGTTCTTC
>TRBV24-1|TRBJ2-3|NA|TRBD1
CATRMTGGTDTQYF
TGTGCCACCAGGATGACAGGGGGAACAGATACGCAGTATTTT
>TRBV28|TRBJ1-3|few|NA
CASSSPGSHTIYF
TGTGCCAGCAGTTCCCCGGGGAGTCACACCATATATTTT
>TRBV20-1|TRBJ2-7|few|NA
CSARSPRIPRAYEQYF
TGCAGTGCTAGGTCCCCAAGGATCCCAAGGGCCTACGAGCAGTACTTC
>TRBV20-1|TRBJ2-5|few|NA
CSAADRNQETQYF
TGCAGTGCTGCTGACAGGAATCAAGAGACCCAGTACTTC
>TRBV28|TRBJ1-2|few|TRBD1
CASSPGTGLHLYGYTF
TGTGCCAGCAGTCCCGGGACAGGATTACACCTCTATGGCTACACCTTC
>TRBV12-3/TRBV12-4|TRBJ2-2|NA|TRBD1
CASRPIRGRSGELFF
TGTGCCAGCAGGCCTATCAGGGGGCGATCCGGGGAGCTGTTTTTT
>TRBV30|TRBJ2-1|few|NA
CAWSLGGGGKRYNEQFF
TGTGCCTGGAGTCTGGGTGGCGGGGGCAAAAGGTACAATGAGCAGTTCTTC
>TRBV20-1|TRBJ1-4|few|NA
CSAPGLYEKLFF
TGCAGTGCTCCTGGACTTTATGAAAAACTGTTTTTT
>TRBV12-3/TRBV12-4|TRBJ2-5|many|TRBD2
CASSLSGGGETQYF
TGTGCCAGCAGCTTGAGCGGGGGGGGAGAGACCCAGTACTTC
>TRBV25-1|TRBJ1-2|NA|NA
CASSGSGSNYGYTF
TGTGCCAGCAGTGGGAGTGGCAGTAACTATGGCTACACCTTC
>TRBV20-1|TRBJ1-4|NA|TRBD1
CSAIPGQGSTNEKLFF
TGCAGTGCTATCCCGGGACAGGGGTCAACTAATGAAAAACTGTTTTTT